This TCR beta chain was found in a study of cytomegalovirus exposure and HLA in healthy donors. Use of 60 Vbeta and 13 Jbeta primers characterized the PCR. This table comes from immunoSEQ multiplex PCR, and its TCRdb copy is limited to in-frame clones, with some not included. Of 100,000 to 150,000 clones in the sample, under 90% are singletons; the top ten hold around 3.5%. For this clone: Its antigen remains unidentified.

Study observations and caveats: CMV serostatus was the only recorded immune exposure for donors. Presence/absence analyses treated sequencing depth as roughly uniform across donors.

Germline CDR1 is MGHRA and CDR2 is YSYEKL. J gave up 8 bases and V 4 bases, and 8 bases lay outside the gene matches. The CDR3 spans 15 residues. The chain couples TRBV4-1 to TRBJ1-2; 12 bases are a match to TRBD1. Sample: PBMCs. This receptor was obtained from a middle-aged woman in good health and CMV-seropositive. CDR3 sequence: CASSPKGQGAWGYTF. The CDR3 DNA follows: TGCGCCAGCAGCCCGAAGGGACAGGGGGCATGGGGCTACACCTTC.